Many counts were recorded for the clone carrying this T cell receptor beta chain. Reasons for excluding patients were uncontrolled infection, other autoimmune disease, pregnancy or lactation. Diagnoses were established using clinical symptoms, serum thyroxine and TRAb, thyroid ultrasound and orbital computed tomography. The PBMCs studied were ones that came from roughly 9.4 ml fresh peripheral blood. TCR beta CDR3 sequences were amplified from RNA transcripts. Carried out on the TCR CDR3, a first-round RT-PCR used the HTBI primer set. TCRdb called the multiplex PCR reads again in MiXCR, with one record for every CDR3 protein. The repertoire holds hundreds of thousands of distinct CDR3 sequences, with about a fifth as singletons. This sample is part of a study of T cells in Graves' hyperthyroidism and ophthalmopathy. The ends lost 6 bases at V and 0 bases at J; junction bases unmatched: 11. The germline V gene encodes CDR1 DFQATT and CDR2 SNEGSKA (reference sequence). This CDR3 is built from 15 residues.

The sample comprised blood. The TCR originated in a man younger than 45 with Graves' ophthalmopathy. This chain uses TRBV20-1 with TRBJ2-7; 7 bases map to TRBD2. The CDR3 is CSARSRGSISYEQYF. The DNA of the CDR3 is TGCAGTGCCAGATCCCGCGGGAGTATCTCCTACGAGCAGTACTTC.